Shown below are 8 T cell receptor beta chains from a single sample sequenced in a study of OX40 agonist ivuxolimab in advanced cancers. Profiling relied on immunoSEQ multiplex PCR, and the TCRdb table lists in-frame clones only, not all of them. The data show fewer than 30,000 clones, 65% to 90% seen once. The material was CD4+ or CD8+ T cells sorted from blood, obtained in a trial of the OX40 agonist ivuxolimab. These receptors were collected from an adult with an advanced solid tumor such as melanoma, head and neck, liver or kidney cancer.

J is TRBJ2-7 and V is TRBV5-5; the D call may be TRBD1 or TRBD2 (5 bases each). Germline V CDR1 and CDR2: SGHKS, YYEKEE (reference sequence). The ends were cut back, 1 base at V and 4 bases at J, with 6 bases in the middle. The CDR3 extends over 12 amino acids. This chain's CDR3 is CASSLWGYEQYF. The CDR3 nucleotides read TGTGCCAGCAGCTTGTGGGGGTACGAGCAGTACTTC.

V usage is TRBV28 and J usage is TRBJ1-5; tentatively, D is TRBD1 (6 bases). Trimming took 6 bases from V and 3 from J, leaving 12 bases between them. This CDR3 has 14 residues. Germline assignment: CDR1 MDHEN and CDR2 SYDVKM. CDR3 sequence reads: CASRRTVDNQPQHF. CDR3 sequence (DNA): TGTGCCAGCAGGAGGACAGTCGACAATCAGCCCCAGCATTTT.

The chain uses TRBV7-9 and TRBJ2-7; D assignment may be TRBD1 or TRBD2 (5 bases each). Germline V lookup: CDR1 SEHNR, CDR2 FQNEAQ (reference sequence). V was shortened by 3 bases and J by 4 bases, with 13 bases between the two germline ends. The length of the CDR3 is 14 residues. CDR3 coding DNA: TGTGCCAGCAGCTTCCGGGACCTGCCTTACGAGCAGTACTTC. Amino acid sequence: CASSFRDLPYEQYF.

The V call is TRBV4-1, the J call TRBJ2-7, with D possibly being TRBD2 (5 bases). The V end was cut by 2 bases, the J end by 0 bases, with 11 bases between. The CDR3 has 15 amino acids. The germline CDR1 and CDR2 sequences are MGHRA and YSYEKL. CDR3 amino acids: CASSQRGGSSYEQYF. CDR3 bases: TGCGCCAGCAGCCAACGGGGTGGAAGCTCCTACGAGCAGTACTTC.

This clone came up once. The genes are TRBV7-9 and TRBJ1-1; D remains ambiguous. The CDR3 spans 13 residues. Germline V gene data show CDR1 as SEHNR and CDR2 as FQNEAQ (reference sequence). The V and J ends lost 6 bases and 5 bases respectively, with 13 bases between them. The CDR3 spells CASRPSVWTEAFF. As DNA, the CDR3 is TGTGCCAGCAGGCCCTCAGTTTGGACTGAAGCTTTCTTT.

V and J are TRBV11-2 and TRBJ2-2; D possibly matches TRBD1 or TRBD2 (6 bases each). The V end was cut by 0 bases, the J end by 6 bases, with 17 bases between. The CDR3 length is 17 residues. Germline V gene data show CDR1 as SGHAT and CDR2 as FQNNGV. This CDR3 is CASSLEFSGGAAGELFF. The CDR3 DNA is TGTGCCAGCAGCTTAGAATTTTCCGGGGGCGCCGCCGGGGAGCTGTTTTTT.

The gene calls are TRBV2 and TRBJ2-7; a weak D match, TRBD2 (6 bases). Germline V gene lookup returns CDR1 SNHLY and CDR2 FYNNEI. CDR3 length equals 14 residues. Trimming shortened V by 7 bases and J by 9 bases, and 22 bases separated the two germline ends. CDR3 sequence reads: CASTTSRMRDGQYF. The CDR3, as DNA: TGTGCCAGCACTACGTCCCGGATGCGGGATGGGCAGTACTTC.

This sequence joins TRBV10-2 and TRBJ2-7, with D maybe TRBD1 (6 bases). Germline V lookup: CDR1 WSHSY, CDR2 SAAADI. The CDR3 extends over 12 amino acids. The germline V and J ends were trimmed by 8 bases and 4 bases, with 12 bases remaining between them. CDR3 sequence (DNA): TGCGCCAGCTCGGACAGCCGATACGAGCAGTACTTC. Its protein product is CASSDSRYEQYF.